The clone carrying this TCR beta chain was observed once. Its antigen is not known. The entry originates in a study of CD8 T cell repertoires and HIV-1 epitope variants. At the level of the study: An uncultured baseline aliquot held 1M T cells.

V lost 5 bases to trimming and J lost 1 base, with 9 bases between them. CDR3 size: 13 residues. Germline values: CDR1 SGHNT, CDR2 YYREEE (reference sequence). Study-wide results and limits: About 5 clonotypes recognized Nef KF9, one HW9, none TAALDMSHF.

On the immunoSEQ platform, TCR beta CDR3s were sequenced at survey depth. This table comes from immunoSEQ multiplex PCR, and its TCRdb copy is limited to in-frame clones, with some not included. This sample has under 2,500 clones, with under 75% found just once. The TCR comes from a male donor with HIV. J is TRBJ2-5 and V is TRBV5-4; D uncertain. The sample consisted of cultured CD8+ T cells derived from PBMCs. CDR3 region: CASRGSSQETQYF. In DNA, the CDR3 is TGTGCCAGCAGGGGTTCCTCCCAAGAGACCCAGTACTTC.